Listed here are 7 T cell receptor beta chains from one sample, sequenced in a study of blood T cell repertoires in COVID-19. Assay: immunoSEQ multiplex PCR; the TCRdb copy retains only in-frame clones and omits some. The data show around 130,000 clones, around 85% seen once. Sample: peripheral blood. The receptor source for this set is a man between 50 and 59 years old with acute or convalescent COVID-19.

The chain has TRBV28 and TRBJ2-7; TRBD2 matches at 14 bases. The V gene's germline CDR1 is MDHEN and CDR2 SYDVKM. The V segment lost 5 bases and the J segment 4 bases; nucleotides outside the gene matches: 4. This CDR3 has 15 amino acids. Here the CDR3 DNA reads TGTGCCAGCAGTGGGACTAGCGGGAGTGTTTACGAGCAGTACTTC. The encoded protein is CASSGTSGSVYEQYF.

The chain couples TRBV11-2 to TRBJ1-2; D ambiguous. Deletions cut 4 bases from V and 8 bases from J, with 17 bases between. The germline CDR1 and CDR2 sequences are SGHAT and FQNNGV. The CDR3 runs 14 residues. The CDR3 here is CASSWSSDSSGYTF. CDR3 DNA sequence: TGTGCCAGCAGCTGGTCCTCGGACTCCTCGGGCTACACCTTC.

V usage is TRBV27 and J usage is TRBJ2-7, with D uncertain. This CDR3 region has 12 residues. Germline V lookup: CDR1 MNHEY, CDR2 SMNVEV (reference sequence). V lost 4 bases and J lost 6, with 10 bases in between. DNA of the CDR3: TGTGCCAGCAGTTCCCGACACGCCGAGCAGTACTTC. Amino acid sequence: CASSSRHAEQYF.

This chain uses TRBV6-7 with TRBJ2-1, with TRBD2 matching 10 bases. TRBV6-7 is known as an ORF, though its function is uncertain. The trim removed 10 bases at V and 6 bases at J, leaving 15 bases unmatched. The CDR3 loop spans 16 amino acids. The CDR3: CATSKRGGTPCNEQFF. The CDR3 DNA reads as TGTGCCACCAGCAAGCGGGGGGGGACTCCTTGCAATGAGCAGTTCTTC.

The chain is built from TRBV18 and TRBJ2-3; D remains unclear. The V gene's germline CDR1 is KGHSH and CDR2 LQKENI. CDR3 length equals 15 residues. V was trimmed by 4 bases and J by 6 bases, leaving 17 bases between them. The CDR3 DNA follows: TGTGCCAGCTCACGCAGTGTAAGTGGTTTGGATACGCAGTATTTT. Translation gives CASSRSVSGLDTQYF.

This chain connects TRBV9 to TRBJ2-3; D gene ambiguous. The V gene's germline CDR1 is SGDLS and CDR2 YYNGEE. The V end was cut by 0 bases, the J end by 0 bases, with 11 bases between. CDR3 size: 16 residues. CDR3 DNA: TGTGCCAGCAGCGTAGAAGGTCACTATAGCACAGATACGCAGTATTTT. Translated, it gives CASSVEGHYSTDTQYF.

Written as DNA, the CDR3 is TGTGCCAGCAGGACAGGGGGGGATCAGCCCCAGCATTTT. Its translation: CASRTGGDQPQHF. This chain joins TRBV6-5 and TRBJ1-5, with 9 bases identical to TRBD1. The CDR3 is 13 amino acids. Germline loops: CDR1 MNHEY, CDR2 SVGAGI. The V gene end was trimmed by 6 bases and the J gene end by 5 bases; junction bases not matched to a gene: 2.